One and the same sample provided the 26 T cell receptor beta chains below, sequenced in a study of cytomegalovirus exposure and HLA in healthy donors (dated by TCRdb to about 2017). The protocol used for the library was the immunoSEQ multiplex PCR assay. Here the immuneACCESS table is served through TCRdb, limited to in-frame sequences with V and J called. Missing clones are a known gap in these copies; in checked studies unresolved V genes cover under half, and the rest lacks a known reason. The sample has about 220,000 clones on record, approximately 90% of them singletons. The ten largest clones take up around 1.1% of the sample. The sample consisted of PBMCs. These receptors originate from a woman younger than 30 in good health and CMV-seronegative.

CDR3 sequence: CASSHRQTENTGELFF. Here the CDR3 DNA reads TGCGCCAGCAGTCACCGACAGACCGAGAACACCGGGGAGCTGTTTTTT. This sequence joins TRBV10-1 and TRBJ2-2; maybe TRBD1 (5 bases). V was cut by 5 bases and J by 1 base, with 14 bases left in between. The CDR3 length is 16 residues. Germline values: CDR1 WNHNN, CDR2 SYGVQD (reference sequence).

For the CDR3, the DNA is TGTGCCTGGGATAGACAGGGGGCCTACGAGCAGTACTTC. Its protein product is CAWDRQGAYEQYF. The chain links TRBV30 to TRBJ2-7; 9 bases are shared with TRBD1. CDR1 and CDR2 (germline): GTSNPN, SVGIG (reference sequence). CDR3 size: 13 residues. After removal of 5 bases from V and 2 bases from J, the junction contained 4 bases not matched to a gene.

J is TRBJ2-6 and V is TRBV9; D gene unclear. Germline CDR1 is SGDLS and CDR2 is YYNGEE. Trimming took off 0 bases at V and 1 base at J, with 8 bases between the two ends. This CDR3 has 16 residues. This CDR3 reads CASSVVTVSGANVLTF. The CDR3 nucleotides read TGTGCCAGCAGCGTAGTCACAGTTTCTGGGGCCAACGTCCTGACTTTC.

The chain couples TRBV5-6 to TRBJ2-1; weak D call: TRBD2 (5 bases). V was clipped by 1 base and J by 6 bases, with 8 bases between them. Per germline, CDR1 SGHDT and CDR2 YYEEEE. The CDR3 extends over 13 amino acids. CDR3 amino acids: CASSLTSLNEQFF. As DNA, the CDR3 is TGTGCCAGCAGCTTGACTAGTCTCAATGAGCAGTTCTTC.

The chain links TRBV6-1 to TRBJ1-1; D gene uncertain. Germline loops: CDR1 MNHNS, CDR2 SASEGT. The CDR3 totals 16 residues. V was cut by 4 bases and J by 0 bases, with 15 bases left in between. The DNA for the CDR3 is TGTGCCAGCAGTGCTCGGGGTGGGAGCATGAACACTGAAGCTTTCTTT. This gives the protein CASSARGGSMNTEAFF.

The J gene is TRBJ2-3, the V gene TRBV2; TRBD1 agrees at 7 bases. V shed 7 bases, J shed 2 bases, and the junction held 6 bases outside the gene matches. Germline V lookup: CDR1 SNHLY, CDR2 FYNNEI. The CDR3 sequence is 14 residues long. The CDR3 loop reads CASTGGGPTDTQYF. The CDR3 nucleotides are TGTGCCAGCACAGGGGGTGGACCCACAGATACGCAGTATTTT.

The V and J genes are TRBV5-1 and TRBJ1-2, with 7 bases identical to TRBD1. In germline, CDR1 is SGHRS, CDR2 YFSETQ. This CDR3 has 13 amino acids. The J segment lost 4 bases and the V segment lost 3 bases, leaving 3 bases of the junction unmatched. The CDR3 nucleotides are TGCGCCAGCAGCTGGGGGACAGCCTATGGCTACACCTTC. Translated, it gives CASSWGTAYGYTF.

This clone was detected once. In DNA, the CDR3 is TGTGCCAGCAGAGATTCGACAGGGTTTGACACTGAAGCTTTCTTT. Its translation is CASRDSTGFDTEAFF. This rearrangement joins TRBV6-5 to TRBJ1-1; 7 nucleotides match TRBD1. The CDR3 runs 15 residues. In germline, CDR1 is MNHEY, CDR2 SVGAGI. The trim removed 6 bases at V and 3 bases at J, leaving 10 bases unmatched.

The chain carries TRBV19 and TRBJ2-7; D is perhaps TRBD1 (6 bases). The V and J ends lost 4 bases and 3 bases respectively, with 10 bases between them. CDR1 and CDR2 from the germline V gene are LNHDA and SQIVND (reference sequence). The CDR3 is 13 residues long. The CDR3 DNA reads TGTGCCAGTAGTAGGACAGAGAACTACGAGCAGTACTTC. Translating gives CASSRTENYEQYF.

This clone was picked up one time. V and J are TRBV5-4 and TRBJ1-1; D might be TRBD1 (5 bases). The V gene lost 3 bases and the J gene lost 7 bases, with 16 bases spanning the gap. Germline CDR1 SGHNT, CDR2 YYREEE (reference sequence). This CDR3 spans 14 amino acids. Here the CDR3 DNA reads TGTGCCAGCAGCTCGGACCGGGGGGAGAATGAAGCTTTCTTT. Protein sequence: CASSSDRGENEAFF.

CDR3 region: CASSPGFHNNEKLFF. In DNA, the CDR3 is TGTGCCAGTAGTCCGGGTTTTCATAATAATGAAAAACTGTTTTTT. The chain combines TRBV19 with TRBJ1-4; the D is unclear. CDR3 length: 15 amino acids. V shed 5 bases and J shed 4 bases, with 14 bases lying between them. Germline V lookup: CDR1 LNHDA, CDR2 SQIVND (reference sequence).

The rearrangement links TRBV5-4 to TRBJ2-7; 8 bases map to TRBD2. The CDR3 is 15 amino acids. V lost 0 bases, J lost 0 bases, and 2 bases stayed unmatched. Germline CDR1 reads SGHNT; CDR2 reads YYREEE (reference sequence). CDR3 sequence: CASSLGLAGSYEQYF. The CDR3 coding sequence is TGTGCCAGCAGCTTGGGGCTAGCGGGCTCCTACGAGCAGTACTTC.

V is TRBV30 and J is TRBJ1-3; D not certain. This CDR3 region has 12 residues. The germline CDR1 and CDR2 sequences are GTSNPN and SVGIG (reference sequence). Between the trimmed V and J ends, which lost 5 bases and 3 bases, there was a span of 8 bases. CDR3 DNA: TGTGCCTGGTCAGGTGGTGGAAACACCATATATTTT. As protein: CAWSGGGNTIYF.

The chain employs TRBV6-1 and TRBJ2-3; 10 bases match TRBD2. Germline trimming cut 6 bases from V and 0 bases from J; bases unmatched to any gene: 3. The CDR3 is 15 amino acids. Germline V gives CDR1 MNHNS, CDR2 SASEGT. CDR3 residues: CASRTSGSSTDTQYF. In DNA, the CDR3 is TGTGCCAGCAGGACTAGCGGGTCTAGCACAGATACGCAGTATTTT.

The V call is TRBV29-1, the J call TRBJ1-2; D perhaps matches TRBD1 (6 bases). CDR3 length: 12 residues. Germline V CDR1 and CDR2: SQVTM, ANQGSEA. The ends were cut back, 6 bases at V and 4 bases at J, with 12 bases in the middle. The CDR3 DNA reads as TGCAGCGTCTCCGGACAGTTCTATGGCTACACCTTC. Its protein is CSVSGQFYGYTF.

This chain uses TRBV29-1 with TRBJ2-7; D remains ambiguous. Germline V gene data show CDR1 as SQVTM and CDR2 as ANQGSEA. V was pared by 4 bases and J by 7 bases, with 11 bases between. This CDR3 contains 11 residues. Written as DNA, the CDR3 is TGCAGCGTTGTAGACATTCGGGAGCAGTACTTC. Amino acid sequence: CSVVDIREQYF.

The chain uses TRBV15 and TRBJ2-1; 7 bases are a match to TRBD2. The junction had 12 bases not matched to a gene; V was cut back by 6 bases and J by 4 bases. CDR1 and CDR2 (germline): LNHNV, YYDKDF (reference sequence). The CDR3 contains 16 residues. Here the CDR3 DNA reads TGTGCCACCAGTAGGTCGAGGGGAGGGATTTACAATGAGCAGTTCTTC. Its protein product is CATSRSRGGIYNEQFF.

This chain connects TRBV5-4 to TRBJ1-2; the match to TRBD1 covers 7 bases. The CDR3 length is 14 residues. Germline lookup yields CDR1 SGHNT and CDR2 YYREEE (reference sequence). The V gene end was trimmed by 6 bases and the J gene end by 6 bases; junction bases not matched to a gene: 11. The CDR3 loop is CASTGREGANGYTF. The CDR3 DNA is TGTGCCAGCACCGGTCGGGAGGGGGCCAATGGCTACACCTTC.

The chain uses TRBV4-1 and TRBJ2-1; 8 bases line up with TRBD2. The germline gives CDR1 MGHRA, CDR2 YSYEKL. This CDR3 contains 14 residues. J was trimmed by 10 bases and V by 2 bases; bases with no gene match: 7. The CDR3 sequence: CASSQPGGVAEQFF. The CDR3 nucleotides read TGCGCCAGCAGCCAACCCGGGGGGGTGGCGGAGCAGTTCTTC.

The chain has TRBV5-5 and TRBJ1-2; D unclear. V lost 2 bases and J 4 bases, leaving 9 bases between the germline ends. This CDR3 spans 13 amino acids. CDR1 and CDR2 (germline): SGHKS, YYEKEE (reference sequence). Written as DNA, the CDR3 is TGTGCCAGCAGCTTAACGGGGATCTATGGCTACACCTTC. Residues: CASSLTGIYGYTF.

The J gene is TRBJ1-3, the V gene TRBV5-1; 8 bases are shared with TRBD1. V gave up 5 bases and J gave up 1 base; unmatched junction bases: 14. This CDR3 spans 18 amino acids. Germline CDR1 SGHRS, CDR2 YFSETQ. The CDR3 sequence is CASREHGGQGASGNTIYF. DNA of the CDR3: TGCGCCAGCAGAGAGCACGGAGGTCAGGGGGCTTCTGGAAACACCATATATTTT.

The chain uses TRBV6-6 and TRBJ2-2, with 9 bases that match TRBD2. V shed 7 bases and J 5 bases; nucleotides not matched to a gene: 8. This CDR3 has 15 amino acids. CDR1 and CDR2 from the germline V gene are MNHNY and SVGAGI (reference sequence). This CDR3 is CASNPSGTGTGELFF. DNA for the CDR3: TGTGCCAGCAACCCTAGCGGGACTGGGACCGGGGAGCTGTTTTTT.

The chain combines TRBV6-5 with TRBJ1-1, with 8 bases lining up with TRBD1. The junction had 6 bases not matched to a gene; V was cut back by 6 bases and J by 3 bases. The CDR3 contains 14 residues. The V gene's germline CDR1 is MNHEY and CDR2 SVGAGI. The CDR3 sequence is CASSPQGADTEAFF. CDR3 in DNA: TGTGCCAGCAGCCCCCAGGGGGCCGACACTGAAGCTTTCTTT.

The chain recombines TRBV7-6 with TRBJ2-5, with a tentative D call TRBD2 (5 bases). V was cut by 5 bases and J by 5 bases, with 9 bases left in between. The CDR3 contains 12 residues. The germline V gene has CDR1 SGHVS and CDR2 FNYEAQ. CDR3 sequence: CASSRSGETQYF. CDR3 DNA sequence: TGTGCCAGCAGCCGCAGCGGCGAGACCCAGTACTTC.

V is TRBV7-9 and J is TRBJ1-2; D unresolved. Per germline, CDR1 SEHNR and CDR2 FQNEAQ (reference sequence). This CDR3 has 11 residues. Trimming removed 11 bases at V and 7 bases at J, with 14 bases between. The chain's CDR3 is CAGTQTGGYTF. CDR3 DNA: TGTGCCGGTACCCAGACGGGTGGCTACACCTTC.

The rearrangement joins TRBV9 to TRBJ2-1, with a tentative D call TRBD2 (5 bases). The CDR3 runs 14 residues. In germline, CDR1 is SGDLS, CDR2 YYNGEE. V lost 0 bases to trimming and J lost 4 bases, with 8 bases between them. The CDR3 loop is CASSVGTFYNEQFF. The CDR3 region has the DNA TGTGCCAGCAGCGTAGGGACTTTTTACAATGAGCAGTTCTTC.